This TCR beta chain derives from a study of beta chain features in type 1 diabetes. Background on the study: Sorted cells examined across all samples numbered around 99,000,000.

The germline gives CDR1 SQVTM, CDR2 ANQGSEA. This CDR3 comprises 11 residues. Trimming cost V 5 bases and J 11 bases, with 15 bases left between them. This clone was seen a handful of times. Its matching antigen is unknown. Sorting that relied on CD45RO/CCR7/CD25/CD127/CD95/CD27 yielded CD4+ naive, central memory, regulatory and stem cell-like memory cells. Study-wide results and caveats: Shortening of TCRB CDR3s, moderate but significant, appeared in all four CD4+ subsets of Type 1 diabetes patients.

All of the isolated RNA was reverse transcribed, so expressed TCRB transcripts were sequenced. Profiling relied on immunoSEQ multiplex PCR, and the TCRdb table lists in-frame clones only, not all of them. The top ten hold roughly 0.08% of the sample, which has more than 200,000 clones, roughly 16% seen once. This clonotype was obtained from a man under 40 with type 1 diabetes. Sequencing was carried out using naive CD4+ T cells from blood. The V gene is TRBV29-1, the J gene TRBJ1-1; D is ambiguous. The CDR3 region is CSVKRRGWAFF. The CDR3 region has the DNA TGCAGCGTTAAGCGTCGAGGGTGGGCTTTCTTT.